These T cell receptor beta chains were read from a single sample in a study of graft-versus-host responses after intestinal transplantation. This table comes from immunoSEQ multiplex PCR, and its TCRdb copy is limited to in-frame clones, with some not included. The table records 98,000 or so clones, about 82% of them present only once. The material sequenced was PBMCs, taken 255 days after intestinal transplant. Receptors originate from a human patient who received an intestinal transplant, so some T cells may come from the graft donor. The CDR3 runs from the conserved cysteine through the conserved F or W. D genes are given only for firm matches. Clone size is not always given. Where it is, it says once, few, many or a class for expanded clones.

>TRBV28|once|-|TRBJ1-5
TGTGCCAGCGGGGATGGACAGATTGGGAATCAGCCCCAGCATTTT
CASGDGQIGNQPQHF
>TRBV7-9|-|-|TRBJ1-2
TGTGCCAGCAGCTTTGGGGGGCCAACACGGGACACTATTAACTATGGCTACACCTTC
CASSFGGPTRDTINYGYTF
>TRBV9|few|-|TRBJ2-2
TGTGCCAGCAGCGACGCCAACACCGGGGAGCTGTTTTTT
CASSDANTGELFF
>TRBV2|-|TRBD1|TRBJ1-1
TGTGCCAGCAGTGACAGGGGGGCGAACACTGAAGCTTTCTTT
CASSDRGANTEAFF
>TRBV28|-|-|TRBJ1-2
TGTGCCAGCGGGGGGACGGATGGCTACACCTTC
CASGGTDGYTF
>TRBV4-1|-|-|TRBJ2-2
TGCGCCAGCAGCCATTTCGCCACCGGGGAGCTGTTTTTT
CASSHFATGELFF
>TRBV7-8|-|-|TRBJ2-7
TGTGCCAGCAGCTTAGAGACGGTACCCGCCTTCTACGAGCAGTACTTC
CASSLETVPAFYEQYF
>TRBV7-8|-|TRBD1|TRBJ1-6
TGTGCCAGCAGCACGGGACAGGTCCTGAGCTCCTATAATTCACCCCTCCACTTT
CASSTGQVLSSYNSPLHF
>TRBV2|-|TRBD1|TRBJ1-6
TGTGCCAGCAGTGACCGGACAGGGAGTTCACCCCTCCACTTT
CASSDRTGSSPLHF
>TRBV4-1|-|TRBD1|TRBJ2-7
TGCGCCAGCAGCCAAGAGAGACAGGGTTGGGCCGTCGGACGCTACGAGCAGTACTTC
CASSQERQGWAVGRYEQYF
>TRBV4-2|-|TRBD2|TRBJ2-5
TGTGCCAGCAGCCAAAGGGACTACGGACAAGAGACCCAGTACTTC
CASSQRDYGQETQYF